These 8 T cell receptor beta chains were sequenced from one sample in a study of Tregs in tolerant kidney transplant recipients. After roughly six days with irradiated graft donor PBMCs, CFSE-labeled recipient PBMCs were FACS-sorted. The antigens of these receptors remain unknown. Some clones are missing from TCRdb's copy, which holds only in-frame ones; the method was immunoSEQ multiplex PCR. This table has 15,000 to 19,000 clones, 53% appearing once. Here the sequenced sample was CD4+ T cells from blood cultured with allogeneic cells, taken before the transplant. The source of these receptors is a human patient who received a combined kidney and bone marrow transplant.

The chain links TRBV5-1 to TRBJ1-2; weak D call: TRBD1 (5 bases). This CDR3 spans 13 amino acids. The ends were cut back, 0 bases at V and 2 bases at J, with 5 bases in the middle. From germline, CDR1 is SGHRS and CDR2 YFSETQ. CDR3 DNA sequence: TGCGCCAGCAGCTTGGGACAGAACTATGGCTACACCTTC. Translating it yields CASSLGQNYGYTF.

The table lists this clone with a few counts. The V gene is TRBV7-9, the J gene TRBJ2-7; D possibly corresponds to TRBD2 (5 bases). CDR1 and CDR2 from the germline V gene are SEHNR and FQNEAQ (reference sequence). The CDR3 is made up of 14 amino acids. Trimming took 1 base from V and 2 from J, leaving 9 bases between them. The CDR3, as DNA: TGTGCCAGCAGCTTAGTCCCGGGGACCTACGAGCAGTACTTC. It specifies CASSLVPGTYEQYF.

This clone is labeled medium-sized. The chain is built from TRBV6-6 and TRBJ2-7; TRBD1 agrees at 7 bases. CDR3 size: 13 residues. V gave up 5 bases and J gave up 2 bases; unmatched junction bases: 3. The germline V gene has CDR1 MNHNY and CDR2 SVGAGI (reference sequence). The CDR3, as DNA: TGTGCCAGCAGTCTAGACAGGGCCTACGAGCAGTACTTC. Protein sequence: CASSLDRAYEQYF.

This chain uses TRBV10-3 with TRBJ2-3; no definite D call. Trimming removed 7 bases at V and 4 bases at J, with 12 bases between. There are 13 residues in the CDR3. Germline loops: CDR1 ENHRY, CDR2 SYGVKD. The CDR3 spells CAIKELAADTQYF. The CDR3 nucleotides are TGTGCCATCAAGGAGTTAGCCGCAGATACGCAGTATTTT.

A few counts support this clone. The V gene is TRBV9, the J gene TRBJ2-5; the match to TRBD1 covers 10 bases. The CDR3 is made up of 16 amino acids. Germline V gene data show CDR1 as SGDLS and CDR2 as YYNGEE. Losses at the gene ends were 0 bases for V and 4 bases for J; bases not matched to a gene: 6. The chain's CDR3 is CASSVAPTGGRETQYF. CDR3 DNA: TGTGCCAGCAGCGTAGCTCCGACAGGGGGCCGAGAGACCCAGTACTTC.

This clone is medium-sized within its sample. V and J are TRBV14 and TRBJ2-3, with TRBD1 as a possible D gene (6 bases). This CDR3 region has 14 residues. V was cut by 8 bases and J by 0 bases, with 12 bases left in between. Germline assignment: CDR1 SGHDN and CDR2 FVKESK. CDR3 DNA: TGTGCCAGCCGCCGGACAGCTAGCACAGATACGCAGTATTTT. Translating gives CASRRTASTDTQYF.

The chain is built from TRBV19 and TRBJ2-7, with TRBD1 matching 8 bases. The CDR3 covers 15 residues. Germline-derived CDR1 and CDR2 are LNHDA and SQIVND (reference sequence). Losses at the gene ends were 7 bases for V and 2 bases for J; bases not matched to a gene: 10. Written as DNA, the CDR3 is TGTGCCAGTACCCCCACAGGGGGTCGCGCCTACGAGCAGTACTTC. As protein: CASTPTGGRAYEQYF.

This rearrangement joins TRBV7-6 to TRBJ1-1; D is perhaps TRBD1 (6 bases). Trimming took off 6 bases at V and 1 base at J, with 15 bases between the two ends. The germline gives CDR1 SGHVS, CDR2 FNYEAQ. This CDR3 contains 15 residues. In DNA, the CDR3 is TGTGCCAGCAGGCCTCCTACAGGGCCGAACACTGAAGCTTTCTTT. Its protein is CASRPPTGPNTEAFF.